This is a list of T cell receptor beta chains from one sample in a study of T cells in Graves' hyperthyroidism and ophthalmopathy. Each CDR3 protein is one row after TCRdb ran MiXCR on the multiplex PCR reads. The table has about 560,000 distinct CDR3 sequences, about a sixth seen once. The sample taken for sequencing was blood. The receptor source for this set is a woman younger than 30 with Graves' hyperthyroidism. The CDR3 runs from the conserved cysteine through the conserved F or W. Each record gives: V gene, J gene, D gene, clone size, CDR3 DNA, CDR3 protein. A D gene is named only where the DNA matches it firmly. Not all rows give a size; the values are once, few, many and, for expanded clones, a class.

TRBV10-3	TRBJ1-2	NA	NA	TGTGCCATCAGTGGTGAACAGTTGAGGGGCTACACCTTC	CAISGEQLRGYTF
TRBV6-1	TRBJ1-5	NA	many	TGTGCCAGCAGTGAAGCGCTCAGGGGCAATCAGCCCCAGCATTTT	CASSEALRGNQPQHF
TRBV7-2	TRBJ1-5	NA	NA	TGTGCCAGCAGCTTGACAGAAATTAGCAATCAGCCCCAGCATTTT	CASSLTEISNQPQHF
TRBV20-1	TRBJ2-7	NA	many	TGCAGTGCTAGCCGACGGATAGGGTACGAGCAGTACTTC	CSASRRIGYEQYF
TRBV12-3/TRBV12-4	TRBJ2-5	NA	many	TGTGCCAGCAGTCCTGCTAGGCGGGAGACCCAGTACTTC	CASSPARRETQYF
TRBV20-1	TRBJ2-3	NA	many	TGCAGTGCTAGCCCCCTGGCTAGCGTTACGGATACGCAGTATTTT	CSASPLASVTDTQYF
TRBV2	TRBJ1-1	NA	few	TGTGCCAGCAGTGGGGCCTCTAGTGAGAACACTGAAGCTTTCTTT	CASSGASSENTEAFF
TRBV6-6	TRBJ2-7	TRBD1	many	TGTGCCAGCAGTTACTCCCGGGACAGGGCTCACGAGCAGTACTTC	CASSYSRDRAHEQYF
TRBV10-1	TRBJ2-1	TRBD2	NA	TGCGCCAGCAGTGATAGTGTAGTAGGGACTAGCGGGAGGGGTACCTACAATGAGCAGTTCTTC	CASSDSVVGTSGRGTYNEQFF
TRBV2	TRBJ1-1	NA	many	TGTGCCAGCAGAAACAGGGAGGGGAACACTGAAGCTTTCTTT	CASRNREGNTEAFF
TRBV12-3/TRBV12-4	TRBJ2-3	TRBD2	NA	TGTGCCAGCAGTTTTGACCCTAGCGGGAGGATGAGTACAGATACGCAGTATTTT	CASSFDPSGRMSTDTQYF
TRBV19	TRBJ1-2	TRBD1	NA	TGTGCCAGTAGCGCCGGGACAGGGGGGGCCTATGGCTACACCTTC	CASSAGTGGAYGYTF
TRBV7-9	TRBJ1-6	NA	many	TGTGCCAGCAGCCCGTACGGAGAGGGCGACAATTCACCCCTCCACTTT	CASSPYGEGDNSPLHF
TRBV12-5	TRBJ2-1	NA	few	TGTGCTAGTGGTTTGGTACTCGGGCCCCCGGATGAGCAGTTCTTC	CASGLVLGPPDEQFF
TRBV3-1	TRBJ2-5	NA	many	TGTGCCAGCAGCCGCCGGGACACGGAAGAGACCCAGTACTTC	CASSRRDTEETQYF
TRBV20-1	TRBJ2-2	TRBD2	few	TGCAGTGCTAGTGGGGGAGGGAGAGTAGCCGGGGAGCTGTTTTTT	CSASGGGRVAGELFF
TRBV3-1	TRBJ2-5	TRBD1	many	TGTGCCAGCAGCCAATGGGACAGCCAAGAGACCCAGTACTTC	CASSQWDSQETQYF
TRBV6-1	TRBJ2-7	NA	many	TGTGCCAGCAGCGTACAAGAATCCTACGAGCAGTACTTC	CASSVQESYEQYF
TRBV12-3/TRBV12-4	TRBJ2-1	TRBD1	many	TGTGCCAGCAGTAGGAGACAGGGGACAGACAATGAGCAGTTCTTC	CASSRRQGTDNEQFF
TRBV29-1	TRBJ2-7	NA	few	TGCAGCGTTTTTATTGTGGGGAGGAACTACGAGCAGTACTTC	CSVFIVGRNYEQYF
TRBV20-1	TRBJ1-5	NA	many	TGCAGTGCTAGTGAGGGCAGTGACAATCAGCCCCAGCATTTT	CSASEGSDNQPQHF
TRBV12-3/TRBV12-4	TRBJ1-1	NA	NA	TGTGCCAGCAGTTTATCAGGGACCGCTTTCTTT	CASSLSGTAFF
TRBV2	TRBJ2-2	TRBD2	NA	TGTGCCAGCTCACGGACTAGCGGGAGTTTGAACACCGGGGAGCTGTTTTTT	CASSRTSGSLNTGELFF
TRBV6-1	TRBJ1-5	NA	many	TGTGCCAGCAGTAGGGCCGGCGTCTTCAATCAGCCCCAGCATTTT	CASSRAGVFNQPQHF
TRBV7-3	TRBJ2-1	TRBD1	few	TGTGCCAGCAGCAGAACAGGGGATACTTACAATGAGCAGTTCTTC	CASSRTGDTYNEQFF
TRBV4-1	TRBJ1-2	TRBD1	NA	TGCGCCAGCACCAGGACAGGCTTAAACTATGGCTACACCTTC	CASTRTGLNYGYTF
TRBV7-2	TRBJ1-3	NA	few	TGTGCCAGCAGCTTAGTATCACATAATTCTATATATTTT	CASSLVSHNSIYF
TRBV11-2	TRBJ2-1	TRBD1	many	TGTGCCAGCAGCTTAGCTTCGACAGGGGGCCAGCCGAGCTCCTACAATGAGCAGTTCTTC	CASSLASTGGQPSSYNEQFF
TRBV7-9	TRBJ2-4	NA	few	TGTGCCAGCAGCCAGGGACTAGCCAAAAACATTCAGTACTTC	CASSQGLAKNIQYF
TRBV11-2	TRBJ1-1	NA	many	TGTGCCAGCAGCCCCCGAGAGAGGGCGAACACTGAAGCTTTCTTT	CASSPRERANTEAFF
TRBV12-3/TRBV12-4	TRBJ1-6	NA	many	TGTGCCAGCAGTCACAACCCGACAGGATTAAATTCACCCCTCCACTTT	CASSHNPTGLNSPLHF
TRBV18	TRBJ2-7	NA	NA	TGTGCCAGCTCACTAGGATTGTACTCCGAGCAGTACTTC	CASSLGLYSEQYF
TRBV7-3	TRBJ2-2	NA	NA	TGTGCCAGCAGCCTCCAACATTGGGGACCCTCGAACACCGGGGAGCTGTTTTTT	CASSLQHWGPSNTGELFF
TRBV9	TRBJ1-2	TRBD1	NA	TGTGCCAGCAGGGGACAGCCGAACTATGGCTACACCTTC	CASRGQPNYGYTF
TRBV14	TRBJ1-2	TRBD1	NA	TGTGCCAGCAGCCAGGGGACAGACCCTTACTATGGCTACACCTTC	CASSQGTDPYYGYTF
TRBV20-1	TRBJ2-4	TRBD2	NA	TGCAGTGCTAGAGGGGGGGGGGGGGCCAAAAACATTCAGTACTTC	CSARGGGGAKNIQYF
TRBV18	TRBJ1-2	TRBD1	few	TGTGCCAGCTCACCTAATCCGGGACAGGGTGAAAGCTACACCTTC	CASSPNPGQGESYTF
TRBV20-1	TRBJ2-7	NA	few	TGCAGTGCTAAAGCAGGCCCCTACGAGCAGTACTTC	CSAKAGPYEQYF
TRBV5-6	TRBJ2-7	NA	NA	TGTGCCAGCAGCCCCCGGCGGACGAACTACGAGGAGCAGTACTTC	CASSPRRTNYEEQYF
TRBV9	TRBJ2-7	TRBD1	NA	TGTACCAGCAGCGCCTTTGAGGGGGCCCACGAGCAGTACTTC	CTSSAFEGAHEQYF
TRBV10-3	TRBJ2-3	NA	few	TGTGCCATCAGTGTGACACTAGAAGAGACAGATACGCAGTATTTT	CAISVTLEETDTQYF
TRBV20-1	TRBJ1-5	NA	many	TGCAGTGCTAGAGTGGGGGCGCGGGATCAGCCCCAGCATTTT	CSARVGARDQPQHF
TRBV7-9	TRBJ2-5	NA	many	TGTGCCAGCAGCTTCATGGACAAAAAGACCCAGTACTTC	CASSFMDKKTQYF
TRBV28	TRBJ2-5	NA	many	TGTGCCAGCAGTAGAGCCGGGCCCCCAGACGCCCAGTACTTC	CASSRAGPPDAQYF
TRBV7-6	TRBJ1-1	NA	many	TGTGCCAGCAGCTTAGAACGGGGGTTTGGCACTGAAGCTTTCTTT	CASSLERGFGTEAFF